This record concerns one T cell receptor (beta chain) sequence. What it binds is not known. This sample was included in a study of response to subunit inactivated influenza vaccine. CDR3 size: 16 residues. Between the trimmed V and J ends, which lost 0 bases and 5 bases, there was a span of 11 bases. Germline V CDR1 and CDR2: LGHNA, YNFKEQ. Overall study findings and caveats: Each seasonal influenza vaccination recruits few new T cells, the authors suggested.

TCRdb processed the RT-PCR reads anew with MiXCR; each CDR3 protein has one entry. This sample has 300,000 to 350,000 distinct CDR3 sequences, with less than 25% found just once. This material consisted of PBMCs from blood, taken 21 months after vaccination. The chain is built from TRBV4-2 and TRBJ1-6; D is unresolved. The TCR was taken from a man aged 50 to 75 who received an inactivated influenza vaccine. The chain's CDR3 is CASSQEYPQNNSPLHF. DNA for the CDR3: TGTGCCAGCAGCCAAGAGTACCCACAGAATAATTCACCCCTCCACTTT.